This T cell receptor beta chain derives from a study of blood T cell repertoires in COVID-19 (dated by TCRdb to about 2020). With regard to the full study: Samples from collaborators originated in the United States, Italy and Spain and spanned both the acute and convalescent phases of COVID-19. Where HLA class I and class II types were available, the types were taken from metadata supplied by the sample provider, not from assay-based typing. The material from the prospective study consisted of cDNA or gDNA derived from T cells, B-cell-depleted T cells, or PBMCs. Nearly every sample came with metadata listing a de-identified subject ID, COVID-19 status, age in years and sex. Samples were obtained from the ongoing ImmuneRACE study (first 160 participants) and from over a thousand subjects provided by 6 global collaborators. A freely available public database, intended as a resource for researchers studying the immune response to SARS-CoV-2, is where the repertoires were released. Subjects who had been exposed to COVID-19, were actively infected with it, or had recovered from it provided the deeply sampled blood TCRbeta repertoires that made up the dataset.

At one collaborating source in Seattle, patients were enrolled during active infection and were followed longitudinally through the course of disease. Each collaborating institution followed its own protocols to collect whole blood in K2EDTA tubes. For TCRbeta analysis, collaborators shipped samples as frozen whole blood, isolated PBMCs, or DNA extracted from either of those sample types. The immunoSEQ Assay, a bias-controlled multiplex PCR, was used to amplify TCRbeta CDR3 regions from genomic DNA. The authors' analysis ran thus. Within the assay, amplification of reference gene primers was used to estimate how many nucleated cells each sample contained. Sequence reads were collapsed and filtered to measure the absolute abundance of every unique TCRbeta CDR3 rearrangement. For each sample, productive Simpson clonality was calculated as the square root of Simpson's diversity index across productive rearrangements. TCRdb retrieved this table from immuneACCESS and kept in-frame rearrangements only. Not all clones are present; in checked studies, unresolved V genes account for under half, and no reason is known for the remainder. V, J and clone size were drawn from that table, and D and trimming were deduced from the DNA. This sample comprises 85,000 to 95,000 clones, approximately 91% of them detected only once. The ten largest clones capture 5.2% of the sample.

V and J are trimmed by 7 bases and 6 bases, and the gene matches miss 9 bases of the junction. CDR1 and CDR2, looked up from the germline V gene, are MNHEY and SVGAGI. CDR3 length: 14 amino acids, cysteine to phenylalanine. Kept here is only the CDR3 DNA, which spans 42 bases and is read in frame from base 1. With regard to this clone: No cognate antigen has been identified for it. No base quality values were provided; no much bigger clone lies one nucleotide off.

Beyond this particular receptor, the publication reports: The amount of clinical and demographic metadata varied by source and participant and was provided uncurated.

Here the chain combines TRBV6-5 and TRBJ2-1; 7 bases in the middle match TRBD2. The source of this sequence is a man between 60 and 75 years old with COVID-19, enrolled during active disease. The sample taken for sequencing was peripheral blood. The sequenced DNA: TGTGCCAGCACTGGACTAGGTTCTCGCAATGAGCAGTTCTTC. This codes for CASTGLGSRNEQFF.